This T cell receptor beta chain emerged from a study of regulatory T cells in long-lasting Graves disease. Study background: To qualify as persistent, Graves' disease required over 5 years of antithyroid drugs with positive TSH receptor antibodies.

Time point reported: persistent/refractory GD, antithyroid drugs over 5 years with positive TRAb. The TCR library was made from RNA extracted from PBMCs. A volume of around 9.9 milliliters of peripheral blood was collected in EDTA tubes. Researchers made TCR beta libraries by using iRepertoire HTBI primers and running Arm-PCR on CDR3 regions. A single record per CDR3 protein comes from TCRdb applying MiXCR to the multiplex PCR reads. This table has fewer than 400,000 distinct CDR3 sequences, around 21% appearing once. This CDR3 is 14 amino acids long. With V trimmed by 1 base and J by 6 bases, 6 bases remained unmatched. The germline CDR1 and CDR2 sequences are DFQATT and SNEGSKA (reference sequence).

The gene calls are TRBV20-1 and TRBJ2-1; 7 bases are shared with TRBD2. Sequencing was performed on peripheral blood mononuclear cells (PBMCs), taken when the disease was refractory, from a patient treated with antithyroid drugs. The clonotype was recovered from a female donor with Graves disease. CDR3: CSARVPSGGNEQFF. CDR3 DNA: TGCAGTGCTAGAGTGCCCTCGGGGGGCAATGAGCAGTTCTTC.